This section outlines one TCR beta chain sequence together with its context. Its matching antigen is unknown. A much more abundant neighbour one base away suggests this may be a read error. The sample originates from a study of T cells in Graves' hyperthyroidism and ophthalmopathy. Study results and limitations: Also found in blood were most expanded thyroid clonotypes above 0.001. Ophthalmopathy, as predicted by the model, came a median roughly 6.5 months after the prediction.

Researchers amplified the TCR beta CDR3 regions from RNA transcripts. TCR CDR3 underwent first-round RT-PCR with the HTBI primer set. A single record per CDR3 protein comes from TCRdb applying MiXCR to the multiplex PCR reads. The sample lists 700,000 to 950,000 distinct CDR3 sequences, approximately 40% seen once, with roughly 30% in the top ten. The sequence was collected from a woman between 40 and 50 years old with Graves' hyperthyroidism. Sequencing was carried out using blood.

The CDR3 loop is CASSDTSDSRSYGHTF. Written as DNA, the CDR3 is TGTGCCAGCAGCGACACCTCGGACAGTCGGAGCTATGGCCACACCTTC. The chain recombines TRBV9 with TRBJ1-2; maybe TRBD1 (6 bases). The CDR3 length is 16 residues. Germline CDR1 and CDR2: SGDLS and YYNGEE.